This T cell receptor (beta chain) was observed in a study of Ad26.COV2.S vaccination and SARS-CoV-2 variants. For the study at large: Participants got Ad26.COV2.S intramuscularly, once or twice 56 days apart.

V was clipped by 6 bases and J by 10 bases, with 10 bases between them. The CDR3 contains 12 residues. Germline lookup yields CDR1 MNHEY and CDR2 SVGAGI. As regards this clone: The antigen is not known.

Treatment noted: around 19 received Ad26.COV2.S at low or high dose, single or two shots; about 5 received placebo; per-sample allocation not given. Specimens were obtained on day 63 following the first vaccine or placebo injection. This Boston cohort included adults aged 18-55 years. Profiled with immunoSEQ multiplex PCR; TCRdb holds only in-frame clones, not every one. The data contain fewer than 400,000 clones, under 90% of them singletons. Study-level findings and limits: Breadth and depth estimates from TCRs may understate total T cell responses.

The origin of this receptor is a person between 18 and 60 years old who received the Ad26.COV2.S COVID-19 vaccine or a placebo. Specimen: peripheral blood, collected in a trial of Ad26.COV2.S vaccine versus placebo. V gene TRBV6-5 combines with J gene TRBJ1-6, with D possibly being TRBD1 (5 bases). The CDR3 sequence: CASSDSGSPLHF. In DNA, the CDR3 is TGTGCCAGCAGCGACAGCGGGTCACCCCTCCACTTT.